This record covers a single T cell receptor beta chain. Antigen: not known. This sample was taken from a study of shared clonotypes between healthy human individuals. Study as a whole: The cohort comprised a couple of women and a few men. Their ages spanned 18 to 49 years.

The table came from immunoSEQ multiplex PCR; TCRdb's copy has only in-frame clones and leaves some out. The table has about 2.4 million clones, 93% seen once; the top ten hold 0.36%. CDR1 and CDR2 from the germline V gene are SNHLY and FYNNEI. Deletions cut 3 bases from V and 4 bases from J, with 13 bases between. The CDR3 contains 15 residues. Points from the study as a whole: Clonotype sharing among donors likely depends on sequencing depth.

The source material was naive CD4+ T cells from PBMCs. This sample's subset: CD45RA+ positively selected. The receptor was derived from a young man in good health. Some clones in this sample may be carry-over from other donors' samples. This rearrangement joins TRBV2 to TRBJ2-1; no definite D call. The CDR3 region has the DNA TGTGCCAGCAGTGATTCGGTGCAGCCTTACAATGAGCAGTTCTTC. This encodes CASSDSVQPYNEQFF.